This passage covers 19 T cell receptor beta chains from one sample sequenced in a study of regulatory T cells in long-lasting Graves disease (dated by TCRdb to the early 2020s). Library prep was done by multiplex PCR. The instrument given in TCRdb is Illumina HiSeq 4000. iRepertoire HTBI primers and Arm-PCR amplification of CDR3 regions were used to construct TCR beta libraries. TCRdb reprocessed the public reads (quality trimming at Q25 with fastp, clone calling with MiXCR) and kept in-frame beta chains. One record per CDR3 amino acid sequence lists the most common genes and DNA. The table for this sample lists roughly 400,000 distinct CDR3 sequences; about 15% of them were counted only once. About 7.8% of the sample comes from the top ten. What this sample's time point label stands for: newly diagnosed GD, antithyroid drugs for less than 3 months. For both TCR sequencing and RNA sequencing, RNA was extracted from PBMCs in TRIzol.

Separately, the same data were catalogued under a study of T cells in Graves' hyperthyroidism and ophthalmopathy.

Sequences were derived from peripheral blood mononuclear cells (PBMCs), sampled at new diagnosis, from a patient treated with antithyroid drugs. These receptors all come from a woman between 40 and 55 years old with Graves disease. Donor details come from another sample of the same person, matched by shared clones.

The CDR3 loop is CASSYGTSGHYNEQFF. CDR3 DNA: TGTGCCAGCAGTTACGGGACCTCCGGCCACTACAATGAGCAGTTCTTC. V gene TRBV6-5 combines with J gene TRBJ2-1; D could derive from TRBD1 or TRBD2 (5 bases each). Per germline, CDR1 MNHEY and CDR2 SVGAGI. The CDR3 sequence is 16 residues long. Trimming left V 2 bases short and J 3 bases short, with 14 bases between.

This clonotype was picked up a small number of times. The chain uses TRBV4-1 and TRBJ2-7; unclear D gene. The V end lost 6 bases, the J end lost 0 bases, and 15 bases lay between the germline ends. This CDR3 is 15 amino acids long. Germline loops: CDR1 MGHRA, CDR2 YSYEKL. The chain's CDR3 is CASRPVGSSSYEQYF. CDR3 sequence (DNA): TGCGCCAGCAGGCCCGTCGGATCAAGCTCCTACGAGCAGTACTTC.

The chain uses TRBV25-1 and TRBJ1-2; D remains ambiguous. The V and J ends lost 3 bases and 14 bases respectively, with 16 bases between them. The CDR3 is made up of 12 amino acids. CDR1 and CDR2 from the germline V gene are MGHDK and SYGVNS. The chain's CDR3 is CASSDYETTLTF. CDR3 in DNA: TGTGCCAGCAGTGACTATGAGACGACCCTTACCTTC.

This clonotype was counted a few times. A much larger clone lies one base from this, so it may be a read error. This rearrangement joins TRBV9 to TRBJ2-1; no clear D gene. Trimming took 4 bases from V and 2 from J, leaving 7 bases between them. CDR1 is SGDLS, CDR2 YYNGEE, per germline. The CDR3 runs to 13 residues. The CDR3 region is CASSLQTYNEQFF. CDR3 coding DNA: TGTGCCAGCAGCCTCCAAACCTACAATGAGCAGTTCTTC.

Notes on this clonotype: This clone may be a read error of a much larger clone one base away. This rearrangement joins TRBV3-1 to TRBJ2-1; 8 bases line up with TRBD2. The junction had 10 bases not matched to a gene; V was cut back by 2 bases and J by 4 bases. Per germline, CDR1 LGHDT and CDR2 YNNKEL (reference sequence). CDR3 length equals 17 residues. CDR3 coding DNA: TGTGCCAGCAGCCAATCTCAAGCGGGAGCGGAGTACAATGAGCAGTTCTTC. It specifies CASSQSQAGAEYNEQFF.

This clonotype came up a few times. V usage is TRBV9 and J usage is TRBJ2-1; TRBD2 agrees at 8 bases. There are 15 residues in the CDR3. V was clipped by 3 bases and J by 1 base; unmatched bases: 3. Germline V CDR1 and CDR2: SGDLS, YYNGEE. The CDR3 DNA follows: TGTGCCAGCAGCGAAAAGCGGGAGTCCTACAATGAGCAGTTCTTC. Amino acid sequence: CASSEKRESYNEQFF.

The rearrangement links TRBV7-9 to TRBJ2-3, with TRBD1 identical over 7 bases. Trimming took 5 bases from V and 0 from J; bases not matched to a gene: 2. CDR1 is SEHNR and CDR2 is FQNEAQ in the germline V gene (reference sequence). The CDR3 totals 14 residues. DNA of the CDR3: TGTGCCAGCAGCGTGGGACAGAGCACAGATACGCAGTATTTT. Protein: CASSVGQSTDTQYF.

About this clonotype itself: The CDR3 carries no conserved terminal phenylalanine or tryptophan, so it likely arises from a read error. Because the CDR3's place on the DNA is in doubt, the DNA is left out and the CDR3 is given as listed by TCRdb. The V call is TRBV9, the J call TRBJ2-7; the table's D gene call, TRBD1, was not cross checked with the DNA. The CDR3 comprises 12 residues, both ends counted. Germline CDR1 is SGDLS and CDR2 is YYNGEE. Here the CDR3 reads CASSDGQGSTTL.

In this sample, this clonotype turned up many times. This chain links TRBV20-1 with TRBJ2-7; the match to TRBD2 covers 13 bases. CDR1 DFQATT and CDR2 SNEGSKA come from the germline V gene (reference sequence). The CDR3 contains 14 residues. After removal of 0 bases from V and 5 bases from J, the junction contained 1 base not matched to a gene. The CDR3 reads CSARDGLAGDEQYF. CDR3 sequence (DNA): TGCAGTGCTAGAGATGGACTAGCGGGAGACGAGCAGTACTTC.

The rearrangement uses TRBV7-9 and TRBJ2-7; no firm D call. Trimming pared 5 bases from V and 3 bases from J, leaving 5 bases between. The CDR3 has 11 amino acids. In germline, CDR1 is SEHNR, CDR2 FQNEAQ (reference sequence). CDR3 sequence: CASSINYEQYF. The CDR3 DNA sequence: TGTGCCAGCAGCATCAACTACGAGCAGTACTTC. Supplemented by reference TRBV7-9 and TRBJ2-7, the full variable domain reads DTGVSQNPRHKITKRGQNVTFRCDPISEHNRLYWYRQTLGQGPEFLTYFQNEAQLEKSRLLSDRFSAERPKGSFSTLEIQRTEQGDSAMYLCASSINYEQYFGPGTRLTVT.

V and J are TRBV24-1 and TRBJ2-2; D remains ambiguous. In germline, CDR1 is KGHDR, CDR2 SFDVKD. V lost 0 bases, J lost 8 bases, and 3 bases lay in between. This CDR3 region has 12 residues. The CDR3 here is CATSDLAGELFF. The CDR3 DNA follows: TGTGCCACCAGTGATTTGGCAGGGGAGCTGTTTTTT.

In its sample, this clonotype was seen many times. The gene calls are TRBV19 and TRBJ1-1; 9 bases are shared with TRBD1. The CDR3 loop spans 16 amino acids. CDR1 is LNHDA and CDR2 is SQIVND in the germline V gene (reference sequence). The V and J ends lost 7 bases and 2 bases, in that order; junction bases with no gene match: 11. The CDR3 sequence: CASKAADRGGNTEAFF. The CDR3 nucleotides are TGTGCCAGTAAAGCCGCGGACAGGGGAGGAAACACTGAAGCTTTCTTT.

The chain recombines TRBV20-1 with TRBJ2-1, with a tentative D call TRBD1 (7 bases). Between the trimmed V and J ends, which lost 0 bases and 0 bases, there was a span of 12 bases. The germline V gene has CDR1 DFQATT and CDR2 SNEGSKA (reference sequence). The CDR3 contains 16 residues. Here the CDR3 reads CSARDPGGSSYNEQFF. DNA of the CDR3: TGCAGTGCTAGAGACCCAGGGGGGAGCTCCTACAATGAGCAGTTCTTC.

This clonotype was seen at least ten times. The chain carries TRBV20-1 and TRBJ1-1; D may be TRBD1 (5 bases). The CDR3 covers 13 residues. Trimming took off 3 bases at V and 0 bases at J, with 8 bases between the two ends. Germline lookup yields CDR1 DFQATT and CDR2 SNEGSKA (reference sequence). The CDR3 sequence: CSASLGVNTEAFF. Here the CDR3 DNA reads TGCAGTGCTAGCTTGGGGGTGAACACTGAAGCTTTCTTT.

This clonotype was seen many times. The chain joins TRBV24-1 to TRBJ2-1; D call uncertain. Germline CDR1 is KGHDR and CDR2 is SFDVKD. Trimming took off 4 bases at V and 0 bases at J, with 6 bases between the two ends. CDR3 size: 14 residues. In DNA form, the CDR3 reads TGTGCCACCAGTGAGGCGAGCTCCTACAATGAGCAGTTCTTC. Its translation: CATSEASSYNEQFF.

This clonotype came up many times. The chain is built from TRBV24-1 and TRBJ2-1; 14 nucleotides line up with TRBD2. The V gene end was trimmed by 11 bases and the J gene end by 6 bases; junction bases not matched to a gene: 17. This CDR3 has 18 residues. The germline V gene encodes CDR1 KGHDR and CDR2 SFDVKD. Written as DNA, the CDR3 is TGTGCCAAACCTTGTGGACTAGCGGGAGGCCTGGGTGTCAATGAGCAGTTCTTC. Encoded protein: CAKPCGLAGGLGVNEQFF.

This clonotype was found many times. V gene TRBV28 combines with J gene TRBJ1-2; TRBD1 matches 10 bases. The CDR3 runs to 15 residues. Trimming took 3 bases from V and 2 from J; bases not matched to a gene: 3. Germline CDR1 and CDR2: MDHEN and SYDVKM. In nucleotides, the CDR3 is TGTGCCAGCAGTTTCACGACAGGGGGCAACTATGGCTACACCTTC. Its protein is CASSFTTGGNYGYTF.

The chain uses TRBV5-6 and TRBJ2-1, with 8 bases matching TRBD2. The germline CDR1 and CDR2 sequences are SGHDT and YYEEEE. V lost 5 bases to trimming and J lost 7 bases; unmatched junction nucleotides: 11. The CDR3 length is 15 residues. The CDR3 here is CASSFGGSGENEQFF. The CDR3 DNA reads TGTGCCAGCAGTTTCGGGGGTAGCGGGGAAAATGAGCAGTTCTTC.

About this clonotype: At one end the junction does not follow the germline gene, possibly because of a read error. This chain connects TRBV7-2 to TRBJ2-4; D is unclear. The CDR3 contains 15 residues. Germline loops: CDR1 SGHTA, CDR2 FQGNSA. The DNA for the CDR3 is TGTGCCAGCGGCAAACGTTCGGCAGGCCAAAACACTCAGTACTTC. It specifies CASGKRSAGQNTQYF.